Listed below are T cell receptor beta chains from one sample, sequenced in a study of T cells after somatic rescue of genetic block. TCRdb keeps only in-frame clones here, not all; method: immunoSEQ multiplex PCR. The sample includes roughly 120,000 clones, just over 90% of them seen just once. Sequencing was performed on peripheral blood mononuclear cells (PBMCs). The receptor set was obtained from a woman between 18 and 29 years old. The CDR3 runs from the conserved cysteine through the conserved F or W. The D gene is left open where the match is weak. Size values are once, few and many counts, or a class for expanded clones, and some rows have none.

abundance,v_gene,j_gene,d_gene,CDR3nt,CDR3aa
.,TRBV5-1,TRBJ2-5,.,TGCGCCAGCAGCTTGCGAGGGCCCCGGAACCAAGAGACCCAGTACTTC,CASSLRGPRNQETQYF
.,TRBV5-1,TRBJ1-2,.,TGCGCCAGCAGCTTGGTTTCAGATACTAACTATGGCTACACCTTC,CASSLVSDTNYGYTF
.,TRBV18,TRBJ1-2,TRBD1,TGTGCCAGCTCACCCTTACAGGGGCCAGCTAACTATGGCTACACCTTC,CASSPLQGPANYGYTF
few,TRBV6-6,TRBJ1-5,TRBD1,TGTGCCAGCAGTCACAGGGGGAGGGTCAATCAGCCCCAGCATTTT,CASSHRGRVNQPQHF
.,TRBV4-3,TRBJ2-1,TRBD1,TGCGCCAGCAGCCAAGGACAGGGTCGCGATGAGCAGTTCTTC,CASSQGQGRDEQFF
few,TRBV4-2,TRBJ1-2,.,TGTGCCAGCAGCCCCCAGGTAGGGGTCGAGAGCTATGGCTACACCTTC,CASSPQVGVESYGYTF
.,TRBV19,TRBJ1-5,.,TGTGCCAGTAGTATAGCCCAAGGCCAGCCCCAGCATTTT,CASSIAQGQPQHF
.,TRBV5-5,TRBJ2-5,.,TGTGCCAGCAGCTTCCGGGACGCCGACGTTAAGTACTTC,CASSFRDADVKYF
once,TRBV6-5,TRBJ1-3,.,TGTGCCAGCAGCCGGGAGCCACACGGAAACACCATATATTTT,CASSREPHGNTIYF
.,TRBV7-9,TRBJ2-3,.,TGTGCCACCCCAAGGCTCCCGGGCACAGATACGCAGTATTTT,CATPRLPGTDTQYF
.,TRBV27,TRBJ1-1,.,TGTGCCAGCAGTTTGGCGGGTACCACTGAAGCTTTCTTT,CASSLAGTTEAFF
.,TRBV9,TRBJ2-2,.,TGTGCCAGCAGCGTTAGCCGGGACACCTACACCGGGGAGCTGTTTTTT,CASSVSRDTYTGELFF
.,TRBV5-1,TRBJ2-7,TRBD1,TGCGCCAGCAGCGTGGGACAGGGGAGGAACGAGCAGTACTTC,CASSVGQGRNEQYF
.,TRBV4-3,TRBJ2-3,TRBD2,TGCGCCAGCAGCCCCTTAGCGGGGGGAGCAGATACGCAGTATTTT,CASSPLAGGADTQYF
.,TRBV7-3,TRBJ2-3,.,TGTGCCAGCAGCTTACCTTCTAGCGAGAACACAGATACGCAGTATTTT,CASSLPSSENTDTQYF
.,TRBV28,TRBJ1-1,.,TGTGCCAGCAGTTTTAGGGGGGTCCCTGCTTTCTTT,CASSFRGVPAFF
.,TRBV29-1,TRBJ2-5,.,TGCAGCGTTGATCTCGCCATTAACTCGAGGGGGACCCAGTACTTC,CSVDLAINSRGTQYF
.,TRBV6-1,TRBJ1-2,.,TGTGCCAGCGGGAATCTTTATGGCTACACCTTC,CASGNLYGYTF
.,TRBV5-1,TRBJ1-3,.,TGCGCCAGCAGCTCTGGACAGCTAAGGGGTGGAAACACCATATATTTT,CASSSGQLRGGNTIYF
.,TRBV18,TRBJ1-4,.,TGTGCCAGCTCACCACGAGGAGCGGAAAAACTGTTTTTT,CASSPRGAEKLFF
.,TRBV7-9,TRBJ2-5,.,TGTGCCAGCAGCTTAGCCCCGACGGCGGGGGAGACCCAGTACTTC,CASSLAPTAGETQYF
.,TRBV6-5,TRBJ1-2,.,TGTGCCAGCAGTTACTCAGGGGTTTCGAACTATGGCTACACCTTC,CASSYSGVSNYGYTF
.,TRBV5-1,TRBJ1-5,.,TGCGCCAGCAGCTTGGTCCCGGAGCTTAACCAGCCCCAGCATTTT,CASSLVPELNQPQHF
.,TRBV4-3,TRBJ2-5,.,TGCGCCAGCAGCCAAGAGGGGGGAGAGACCCAGTACTTC,CASSQEGGETQYF
.,TRBV2,TRBJ2-3,.,TGTGCCAGCAATGGCAGGAAGGCTGGAACAGATACGCAGTATTTT,CASNGRKAGTDTQYF
.,TRBV28,TRBJ2-2,TRBD2,TGTGCCAGCAGTTTCGGCGGGGGGAACACCGGGGAGCTGTTTTTT,CASSFGGGNTGELFF
.,TRBV18,TRBJ2-1,.,TGTGCCAGCTCACCTTCTAGGGGGGGGGCTGGAAATGAGCAGTTCTTC,CASSPSRGGAGNEQFF
.,TRBV7-2,TRBJ1-2,.,TGTGCCAGCAGCCCCGCCTATAACTATGGCTACACCTTC,CASSPAYNYGYTF
once,TRBV7-2,TRBJ2-7,.,TGTGCCAGCAGCTTAGGATCCTCGCGGGGGCGGGGAGAGCAGTACTTC,CASSLGSSRGRGEQYF
.,TRBV13,TRBJ2-3,.,TGTGCCAGCAGCTCAGGGGGCACAGATACGCAGTATTTT,CASSSGGTDTQYF
.,TRBV5-4,TRBJ1-2,TRBD1,TGTGCCAGCAGCTCGCCAACAGGGGCCTATGGCTACACCTTC,CASSSPTGAYGYTF
.,TRBV5-1,TRBJ2-3,TRBD1,TGCGCCAGCAGCCAGCCGGGACAGGACATGATAGATACGCAGTATTTT,CASSQPGQDMIDTQYF
.,TRBV6-5,TRBJ2-7,TRBD2,TGTGCCAGCAGTTACTCCCTAGCGGACCCCTACGAGCAGTACTTC,CASSYSLADPYEQYF
.,TRBV30,TRBJ2-7,TRBD1,TGTGCCTGGAGCCTGGGACAGGGGGGCGAGCAGTACTTC,CAWSLGQGGEQYF
.,TRBV11-3,TRBJ1-2,.,TGTGCCAGCAGCTTACGTGGTCTGGACTATGGCTACACCTTC,CASSLRGLDYGYTF
.,TRBV9,TRBJ2-5,.,TGTGCCAGCAGCGTAGCTACCCATAGGGGAGAGACCCAGTACTTC,CASSVATHRGETQYF
.,TRBV7-2,TRBJ1-2,.,TGTGCCAGCAGCCCTTACAGGGATGGCTACACCTTC,CASSPYRDGYTF
.,TRBV6-5,TRBJ2-3,.,TGTGCCAGCAGTTATGGGCATCCCCAGGGCACAGATACGCAGTATTTT,CASSYGHPQGTDTQYF
.,TRBV9,TRBJ2-7,.,TGTGCCAGCAGCTTAGCCGGGACCGGCGGCGAGCAGTACTTC,CASSLAGTGGEQYF
.,TRBV4-3,TRBJ1-2,TRBD1,TGCGCCAGCAGCCTTTCCGGGACAGGGAACTATGGCTACACCTTC,CASSLSGTGNYGYTF
.,TRBV5-1,TRBJ1-2,.,TGCGCCAGCAGCTTGGCAGGGTCATATGGTGGAGGCTACACCTTC,CASSLAGSYGGGYTF
.,TRBV13,TRBJ2-2,.,TGTGCCAGCAGCCGGGTGTCCCCCGGGGAGCTGTTTTTT,CASSRVSPGELFF
few,TRBV5-4,TRBJ1-5,.,TGTGCCAGCAGCTTTGGAGGGACTAGCAATCAGCCCCAGCATTTT,CASSFGGTSNQPQHF
.,TRBV11-3,TRBJ1-1,.,TGTGCCAGCAGCTTAGATAGCCGGGGCGCTGAAGCTTTCTTT,CASSLDSRGAEAFF
.,TRBV29-1,TRBJ1-1,.,TGCAGCGTTATTAGCTTGGTGAGAAGTCAAGCTTTCTTT,CSVISLVRSQAFF
.,TRBV2,TRBJ1-1,TRBD1,TGTGCCAGCAGCACACACCAGGGGGCGACTGAAGCTTTCTTT,CASSTHQGATEAFF
.,TRBV15,TRBJ1-1,.,TGTGCCACCAGCAGAGACAGGGCGCACACTGAAGCTTTCTTT,CATSRDRAHTEAFF
few,TRBV2,TRBJ1-6,.,TGTGCCAGCAGGAGGGTTAAAGGCTCACCCCTCCACTTT,CASRRVKGSPLHF
once,TRBV7-8,TRBJ1-1,.,TGTGCCAGCAGCTCGAGGACAGACATGAACACTGAAGCTTTCTTT,CASSSRTDMNTEAFF
.,TRBV6-6,TRBJ1-1,.,TGTGCCAGCAGCCTCACAGGACTGAACACTGAAGCTTTCTTT,CASSLTGLNTEAFF
once,TRBV19,TRBJ1-3,.,TGTGCCAGTAGTACCTCAGCGGTCTGGGGAAACACCATATATTTT,CASSTSAVWGNTIYF
few,TRBV6-1,TRBJ1-3,.,TGTGCCAGCAGTGAGGGGGATGGTGGAAACACCATATATTTT,CASSEGDGGNTIYF
.,TRBV19,TRBJ1-1,.,TGTGCCAGTAGTATAGTTCCCCCTCGGGTTGAAGCTTTCTTT,CASSIVPPRVEAFF